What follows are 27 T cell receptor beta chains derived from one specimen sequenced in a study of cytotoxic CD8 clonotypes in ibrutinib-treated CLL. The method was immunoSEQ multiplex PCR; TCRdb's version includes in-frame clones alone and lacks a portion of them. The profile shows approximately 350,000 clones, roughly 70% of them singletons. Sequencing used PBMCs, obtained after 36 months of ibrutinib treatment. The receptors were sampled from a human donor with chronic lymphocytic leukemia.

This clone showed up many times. The DNA of the CDR3 is TGTGCCAGCAGCATCAAGCGGGGCATTACCTACGAGCAGTACTTC. Amino acids: CASSIKRGITYEQYF. V and J are TRBV13 and TRBJ2-7, with 7 bases lining up with TRBD2. This CDR3 is built from 15 residues. CDR1 PRHDT and CDR2 FYEKMQ come from the germline V gene (reference sequence). The trim removed 5 bases at V and 2 bases at J, leaving 9 bases unmatched.

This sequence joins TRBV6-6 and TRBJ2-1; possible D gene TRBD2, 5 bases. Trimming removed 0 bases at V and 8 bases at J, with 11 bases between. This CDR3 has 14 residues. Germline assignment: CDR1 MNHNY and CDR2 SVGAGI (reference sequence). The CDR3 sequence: CASSYSGGRHEQFF. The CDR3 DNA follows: TGTGCCAGCAGTTACTCGGGCGGGCGGCATGAGCAGTTCTTC.

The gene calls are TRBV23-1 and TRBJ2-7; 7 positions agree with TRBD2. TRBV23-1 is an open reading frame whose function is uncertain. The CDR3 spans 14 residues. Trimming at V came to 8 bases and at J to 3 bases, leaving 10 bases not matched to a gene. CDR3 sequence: CASSPQTSLYEQYF. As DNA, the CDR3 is TGCGCCAGCTCTCCTCAGACTAGCCTCTACGAGCAGTACTTC.

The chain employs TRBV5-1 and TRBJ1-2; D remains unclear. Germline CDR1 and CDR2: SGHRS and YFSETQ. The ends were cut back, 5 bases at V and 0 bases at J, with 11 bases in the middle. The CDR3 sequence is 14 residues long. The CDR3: CASRSDGTNYGYTF. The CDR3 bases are TGCGCCAGCAGATCAGACGGAACTAACTATGGCTACACCTTC.

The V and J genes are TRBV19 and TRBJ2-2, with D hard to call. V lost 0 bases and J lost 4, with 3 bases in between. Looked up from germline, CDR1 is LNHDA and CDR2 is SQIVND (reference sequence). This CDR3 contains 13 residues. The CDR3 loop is CASSIEFTGELFF. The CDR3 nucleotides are TGTGCCAGTAGTATAGAATTCACCGGGGAGCTGTTTTTT.

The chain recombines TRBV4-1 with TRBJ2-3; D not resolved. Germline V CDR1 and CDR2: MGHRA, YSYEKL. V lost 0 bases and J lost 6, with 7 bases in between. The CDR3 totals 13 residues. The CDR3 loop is CASSQEAKDTQYF. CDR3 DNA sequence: TGCGCCAGCAGCCAAGAAGCGAAGGATACGCAGTATTTT.

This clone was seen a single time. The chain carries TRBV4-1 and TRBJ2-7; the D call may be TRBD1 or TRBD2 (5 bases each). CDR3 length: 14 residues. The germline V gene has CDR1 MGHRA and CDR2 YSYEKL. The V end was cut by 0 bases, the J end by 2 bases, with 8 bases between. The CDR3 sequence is CASSQDLGAYEQYF. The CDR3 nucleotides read TGCGCCAGCAGCCAAGATTTGGGGGCCTACGAGCAGTACTTC.

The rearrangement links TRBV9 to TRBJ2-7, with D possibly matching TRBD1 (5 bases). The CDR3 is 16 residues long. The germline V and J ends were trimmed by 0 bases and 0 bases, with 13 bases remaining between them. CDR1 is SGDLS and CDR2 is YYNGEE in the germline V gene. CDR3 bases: TGTGCCAGCAGCGTAGCTACTGGGGCAAGCTCCTACGAGCAGTACTTC. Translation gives CASSVATGASSYEQYF.

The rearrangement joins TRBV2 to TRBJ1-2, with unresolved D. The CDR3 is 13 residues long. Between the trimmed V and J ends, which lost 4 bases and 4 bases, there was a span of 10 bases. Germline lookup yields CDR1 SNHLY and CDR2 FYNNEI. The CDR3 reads CASSAYSSYGYTF. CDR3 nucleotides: TGTGCCAGCAGTGCCTACAGCTCCTATGGCTACACCTTC.

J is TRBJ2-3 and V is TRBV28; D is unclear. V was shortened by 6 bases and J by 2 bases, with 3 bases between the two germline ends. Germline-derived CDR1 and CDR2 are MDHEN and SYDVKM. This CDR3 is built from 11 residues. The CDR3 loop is CASRITDTQYF. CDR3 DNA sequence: TGTGCCAGCAGGATCACAGATACGCAGTATTTT.

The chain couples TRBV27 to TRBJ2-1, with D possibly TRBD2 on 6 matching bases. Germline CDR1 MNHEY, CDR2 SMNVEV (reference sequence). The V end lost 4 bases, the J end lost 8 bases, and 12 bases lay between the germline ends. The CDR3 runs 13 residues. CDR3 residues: CASSSSGDYEQFF. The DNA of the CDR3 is TGTGCCAGCAGTTCCTCGGGAGATTATGAGCAGTTCTTC.

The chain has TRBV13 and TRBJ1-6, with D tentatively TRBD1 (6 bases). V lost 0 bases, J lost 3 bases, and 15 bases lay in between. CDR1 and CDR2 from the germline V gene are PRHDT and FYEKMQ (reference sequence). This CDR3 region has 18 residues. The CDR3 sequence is CASSLGVVGGHYNSPLHF. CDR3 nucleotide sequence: TGTGCCAGCAGCTTAGGTGTGGTCGGGGGCCACTATAATTCACCCCTCCACTTT.

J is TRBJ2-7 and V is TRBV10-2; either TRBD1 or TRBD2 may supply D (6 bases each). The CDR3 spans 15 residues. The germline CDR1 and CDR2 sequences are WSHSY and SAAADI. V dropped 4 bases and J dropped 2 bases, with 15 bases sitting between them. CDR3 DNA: TGCGCCAGCAGTGTCCCGAGGGGGAGGACCTACGAGCAGTACTTC. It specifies CASSVPRGRTYEQYF.

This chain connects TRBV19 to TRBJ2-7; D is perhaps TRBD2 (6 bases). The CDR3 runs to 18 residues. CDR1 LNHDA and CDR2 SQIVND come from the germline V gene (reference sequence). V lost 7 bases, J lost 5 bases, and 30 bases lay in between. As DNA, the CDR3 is TGTGCCAGTACAAGTTCCGGATATGGCGGGGTTAAGAGGAACGAGCAGTACTTC. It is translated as CASTSSGYGGVKRNEQYF.

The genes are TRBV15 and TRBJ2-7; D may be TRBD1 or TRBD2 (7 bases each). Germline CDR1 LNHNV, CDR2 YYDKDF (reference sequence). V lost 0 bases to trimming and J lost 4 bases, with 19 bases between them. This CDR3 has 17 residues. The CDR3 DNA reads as TGTGCCACCAGCAGAGATCCCGGACTAGGGGGCGGGTACGAGCAGTACTTC. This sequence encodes CATSRDPGLGGGYEQYF.

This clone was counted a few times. Here the CDR3 reads CASSLVDHTEAFF. CDR3 DNA: TGCGCCAGCAGCTTGGTGGACCACACTGAAGCTTTCTTT. The rearrangement uses TRBV5-1 and TRBJ1-1; no clear D gene. Germline V lookup: CDR1 SGHRS, CDR2 YFSETQ. Between the trimmed V and J ends, which lost 0 bases and 3 bases, there was a span of 6 bases. This CDR3 contains 13 residues.

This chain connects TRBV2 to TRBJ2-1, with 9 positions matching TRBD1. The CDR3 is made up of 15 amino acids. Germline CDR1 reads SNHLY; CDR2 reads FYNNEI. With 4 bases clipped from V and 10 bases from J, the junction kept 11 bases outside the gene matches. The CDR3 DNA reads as TGTGCCAGCAGTGTACAGGGGGCGCGCATCGGAGAGCAGTTCTTC. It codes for CASSVQGARIGEQFF.

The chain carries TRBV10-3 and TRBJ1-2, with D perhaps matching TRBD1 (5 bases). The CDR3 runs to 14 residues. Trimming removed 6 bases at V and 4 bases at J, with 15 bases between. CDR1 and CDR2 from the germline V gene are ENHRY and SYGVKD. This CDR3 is CAIRAGPYSYGYTF. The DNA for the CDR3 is TGTGCCATCAGGGCAGGGCCTTACAGCTATGGCTACACCTTC.

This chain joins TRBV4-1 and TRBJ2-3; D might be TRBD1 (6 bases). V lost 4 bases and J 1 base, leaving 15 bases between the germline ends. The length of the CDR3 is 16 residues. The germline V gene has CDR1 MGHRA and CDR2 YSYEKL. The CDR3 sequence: CASSRQPGHRTDTQYF. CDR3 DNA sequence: TGCGCCAGCAGCCGGCAACCGGGACACCGCACAGATACGCAGTATTTT.

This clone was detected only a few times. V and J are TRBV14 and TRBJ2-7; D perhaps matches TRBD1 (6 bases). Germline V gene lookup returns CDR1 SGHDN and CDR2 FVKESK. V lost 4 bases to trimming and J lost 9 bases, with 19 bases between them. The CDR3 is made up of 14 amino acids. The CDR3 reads CASSLTGLWGPQYF. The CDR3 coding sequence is TGTGCCAGCAGCCTGACAGGCCTATGGGGACCGCAGTACTTC.

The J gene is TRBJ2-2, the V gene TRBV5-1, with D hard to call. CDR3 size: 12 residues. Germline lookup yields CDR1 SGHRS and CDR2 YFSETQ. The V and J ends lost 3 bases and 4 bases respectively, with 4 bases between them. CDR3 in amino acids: CASSSATGELFF. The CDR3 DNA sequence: TGCGCCAGCAGCTCGGCCACCGGGGAGCTGTTTTTT.

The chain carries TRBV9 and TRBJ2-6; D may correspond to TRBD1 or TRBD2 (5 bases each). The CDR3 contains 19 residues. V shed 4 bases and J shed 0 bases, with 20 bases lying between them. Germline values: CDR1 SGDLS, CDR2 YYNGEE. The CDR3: CASSPQSGTAISGANVLTF. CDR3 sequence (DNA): TGTGCCAGCAGCCCCCAATCCGGGACGGCCATCTCTGGGGCCAACGTCCTGACTTTC.

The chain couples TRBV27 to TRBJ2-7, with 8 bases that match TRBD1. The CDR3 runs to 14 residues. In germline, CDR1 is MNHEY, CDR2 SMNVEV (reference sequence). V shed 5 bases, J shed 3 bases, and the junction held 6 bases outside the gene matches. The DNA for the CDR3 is TGTGCCAGCAGTGTAGACAGGGGTCGCTACGAGCAGTACTTC. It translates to CASSVDRGRYEQYF.

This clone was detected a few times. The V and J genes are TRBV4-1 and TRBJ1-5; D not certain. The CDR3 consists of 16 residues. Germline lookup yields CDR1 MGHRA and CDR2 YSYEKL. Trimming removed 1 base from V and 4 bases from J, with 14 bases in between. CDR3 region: CASSQGRGGRNQPQHF. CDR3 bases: TGCGCCAGCAGCCAAGGCCGGGGAGGGCGGAATCAGCCCCAGCATTTT.

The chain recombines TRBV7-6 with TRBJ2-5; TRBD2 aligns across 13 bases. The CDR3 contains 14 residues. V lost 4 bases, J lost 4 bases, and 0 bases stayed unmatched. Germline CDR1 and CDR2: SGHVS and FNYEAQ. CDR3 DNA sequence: TGTGCCAGCAGCTGGACTAGCGGGAGAGAGACCCAGTACTTC. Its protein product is CASSWTSGRETQYF.

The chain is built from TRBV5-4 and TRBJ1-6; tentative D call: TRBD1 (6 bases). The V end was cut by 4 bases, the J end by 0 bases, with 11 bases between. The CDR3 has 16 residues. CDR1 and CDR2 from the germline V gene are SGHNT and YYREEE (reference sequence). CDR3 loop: CASSATGSSYNSPLHF. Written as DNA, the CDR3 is TGTGCCAGCAGCGCTACAGGGAGCTCCTATAATTCACCCCTCCACTTT.

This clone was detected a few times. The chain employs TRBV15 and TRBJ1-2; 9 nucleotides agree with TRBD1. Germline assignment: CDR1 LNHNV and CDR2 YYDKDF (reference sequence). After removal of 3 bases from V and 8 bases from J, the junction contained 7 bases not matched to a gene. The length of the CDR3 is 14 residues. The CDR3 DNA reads TGTGCCACCAGCAGGGGGACAGGGATAACGGGCTACACCTTC. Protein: CATSRGTGITGYTF.